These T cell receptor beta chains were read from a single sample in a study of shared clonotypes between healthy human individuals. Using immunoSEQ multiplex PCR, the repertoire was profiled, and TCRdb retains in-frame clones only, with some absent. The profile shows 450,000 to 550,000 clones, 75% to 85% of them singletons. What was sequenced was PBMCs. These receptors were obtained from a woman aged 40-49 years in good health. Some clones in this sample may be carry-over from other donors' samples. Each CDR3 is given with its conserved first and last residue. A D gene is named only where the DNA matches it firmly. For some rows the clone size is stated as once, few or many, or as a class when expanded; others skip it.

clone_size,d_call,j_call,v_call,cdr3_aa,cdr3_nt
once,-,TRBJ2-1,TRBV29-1,CSVDSGWVDGGEQFF,TGCAGCGTTGATTCGGGGTGGGTAGACGGGGGTGAGCAGTTCTTC
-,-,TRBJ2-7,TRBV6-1,CASSVDPASYEQYF,TGTGCCAGCAGTGTGGATCCCGCTAGCTACGAGCAGTACTTC
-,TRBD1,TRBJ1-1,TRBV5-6,CASSFLTGRTEAFF,TGTGCCAGCAGCTTTCTGACAGGGAGGACTGAAGCTTTCTTT
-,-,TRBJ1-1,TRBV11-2,CASSLGGLYTEAFF,TGTGCCAGCAGCTTAGGAGGACTTTACACTGAAGCTTTCTTT
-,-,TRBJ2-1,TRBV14,CASSQDLAGRNEQFF,TGTGCCAGCAGCCAAGATCTCGCAGGGCGAAATGAGCAGTTCTTC
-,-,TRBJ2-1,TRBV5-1,CASLRGATSMDNEQFF,TGCGCCAGCCTCCGGGGGGCAACGTCCATGGACAATGAGCAGTTCTTC
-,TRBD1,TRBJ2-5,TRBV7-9,CASTSRGTGGETQYF,TGTGCCAGCACCTCCCGAGGGACAGGAGGAGAGACCCAGTACTTC
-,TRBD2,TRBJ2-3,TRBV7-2,CASRRGSGGTDTQYF,TGTGCCAGCAGGCGCGGGAGCGGGGGCACAGATACGCAGTATTTT
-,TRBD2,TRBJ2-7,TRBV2,CASSNGGRVMNEQYF,TGTGCCAGCTCAAACGGCGGGAGGGTAATGAACGAGCAGTACTTC
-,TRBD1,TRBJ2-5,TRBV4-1,CASSQRQGQETQYF,TGCGCCAGCAGCCAACGACAGGGCCAAGAGACCCAGTACTTC
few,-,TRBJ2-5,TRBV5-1,CASSLGGNKETQYF,TGCGCCAGCAGCTTAGGAGGTAACAAAGAGACCCAGTACTTC
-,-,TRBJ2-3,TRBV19,CASISAGTDTQYF,TGTGCCAGTATATCCGCCGGGACAGATACGCAGTATTTT
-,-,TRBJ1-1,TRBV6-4,CASSDHENTEAFF,TGTGCCAGCAGCGACCACGAGAACACTGAAGCTTTCTTT
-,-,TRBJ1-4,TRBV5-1,CASSSEDEKLFF,TGCGCCAGCAGCTCCGAGGACGAAAAACTGTTTTTT
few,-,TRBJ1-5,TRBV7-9,CASSLESNQPQHF,TGTGCCAGCAGCTTAGAAAGCAATCAGCCCCAGCATTTT
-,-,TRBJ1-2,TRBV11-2,CASSPAISSNYGYTF,TGTGCCAGCAGCCCCGCGATTTCTTCCAACTATGGCTACACCTTC
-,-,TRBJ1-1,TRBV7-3,CASSLHLNTEAFF,TGTGCCAGCAGCTTGCACCTGAACACTGAAGCTTTCTTT
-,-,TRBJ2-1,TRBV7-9,CASSPNRAGDNEQFF,TGTGCCAGCAGCCCTAACAGGGCAGGGGACAATGAGCAGTTCTTC
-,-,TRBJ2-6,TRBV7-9,CASSLSVSGANVLTF,TGTGCCAGCAGCTTATCAGTCTCTGGGGCCAACGTCCTGACTTTC
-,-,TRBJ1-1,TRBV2,CATSGESTTEAFF,TGTGCCACCTCAGGGGAAAGTACCACTGAAGCTTTCTTT
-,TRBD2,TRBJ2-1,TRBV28,CASSHGLAEPVINEQFF,TGTGCCAGCAGTCACGGACTAGCGGAGCCCGTTATCAATGAGCAGTTCTTC
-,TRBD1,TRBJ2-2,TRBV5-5,CASRHQGARTGELFF,TGTGCCAGCAGACACCAGGGGGCGCGCACCGGGGAGCTGTTTTTT
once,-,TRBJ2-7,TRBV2,CASRRDPSSEQYF,TGTGCCAGCAGGAGGGACCCCTCCTCCGAGCAGTACTTC
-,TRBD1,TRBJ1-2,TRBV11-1,CASSRTGGGGYTF,TGTGCCAGCAGCCGGACAGGGGGTGGTGGCTACACCTTC
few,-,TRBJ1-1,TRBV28,CASRGGTEAFF,TGTGCCAGCAGAGGGGGGACTGAAGCTTTCTTT
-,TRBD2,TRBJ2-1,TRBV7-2,CASSLGLAGVHEQFF,TGTGCCAGCAGCTTAGGGCTAGCGGGAGTTCATGAGCAGTTCTTC
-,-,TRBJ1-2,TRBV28,CASSLQGRDGYTF,TGTGCCAGCAGTTTACAGGGGAGGGACGGCTACACCTTC
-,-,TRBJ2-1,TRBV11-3,CASSLDRREQFF,TGTGCCAGCAGCTTAGATAGGAGGGAGCAGTTCTTC
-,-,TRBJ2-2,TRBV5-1,CASSLLFGTTDTGELFF,TGCGCCAGCAGCTTGCTGTTTGGTACTACGGACACCGGGGAGCTGTTTTTT
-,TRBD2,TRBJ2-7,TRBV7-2,CASRSSGTSGYEQYF,TGTGCCAGCAGAAGTTCCGGGACTAGCGGCTACGAGCAGTACTTC
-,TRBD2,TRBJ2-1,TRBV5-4,CASSMGLADNEQFF,TGTGCCAGCAGCATGGGACTAGCAGACAATGAGCAGTTCTTC
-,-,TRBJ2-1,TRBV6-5,CASRLGLLSEQFF,TGTGCCAGCAGGCTAGGCCTCCTTAGTGAGCAGTTCTTC
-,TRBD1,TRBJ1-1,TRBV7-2,CASSPGGGTEAFF,TGTGCCAGCAGTCCAGGGGGGGGCACTGAAGCTTTCTTT
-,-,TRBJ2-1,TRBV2,CASMGYNEQFF,TGTGCCAGCATGGGGTACAATGAGCAGTTCTTC
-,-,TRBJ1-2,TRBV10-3,CAISEPQARANYGYTF,TGTGCCATCAGTGAGCCCCAAGCTAGGGCTAACTATGGCTACACCTTC
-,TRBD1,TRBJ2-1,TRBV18,CASSLTRDSPFANEQFF,TGTGCCAGCTCCCTAACCCGGGACAGTCCCTTTGCGAATGAGCAGTTCTTC
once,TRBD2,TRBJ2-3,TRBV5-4,CASSLEAGPTDTQYF,TGTGCCAGCAGCTTGGAAGCGGGGCCCACAGATACGCAGTATTTT
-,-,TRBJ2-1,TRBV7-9,CASSSNAPGDEQFF,TGTGCCAGCAGCTCAAACGCCCCGGGTGATGAGCAGTTCTTC
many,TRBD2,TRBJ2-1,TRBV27,CASSPPTSGRVPSYNEQFF,TGTGCCAGCAGTCCTCCGACTAGCGGGAGGGTACCATCCTACAATGAGCAGTTCTTC
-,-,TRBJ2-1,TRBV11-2,CASSLGRGLDNEQFF,TGTGCCAGCAGCTTGGGTCGGGGGCTAGACAATGAGCAGTTCTTC
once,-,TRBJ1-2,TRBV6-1,CASSGSTRAARGRKTYGYTF,TGTGCCAGCAGTGGATCGACGAGAGCAGCGCGTGGGAGAAAGACCTATGGCTACACCTTC
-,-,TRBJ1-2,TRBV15,CATSRDSGYGYTF,TGTGCCACCAGCAGAGATTCGGGATATGGCTACACCTTC
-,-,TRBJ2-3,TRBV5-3,CARSWRGSTDTQYF,TGTGCCAGAAGCTGGAGGGGGAGCACAGATACGCAGTATTTT
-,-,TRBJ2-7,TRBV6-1,CASLPGEAETYEQYF,TGTGCCAGTCTCCCTGGGGAAGCGGAAACCTACGAGCAGTACTTC
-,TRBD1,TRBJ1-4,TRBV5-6,CASSFTGGSEKLFF,TGTGCCAGCAGCTTTACAGGGGGAAGTGAAAAACTGTTTTTT
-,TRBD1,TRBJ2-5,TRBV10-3,CAISGSRGQETQYF,TGTGCCATCAGTGGCTCCAGGGGGCAAGAGACCCAGTACTTC
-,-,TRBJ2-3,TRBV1,CTSSHRPSGERDTQYF,TGCACCAGCAGCCACAGACCCTCCGGGGAGAGAGATACGCAGTATTTT
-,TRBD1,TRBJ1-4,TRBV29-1,CSVGGTASTNEKLFF,TGCAGCGTTGGAGGGACAGCCTCAACTAATGAAAAACTGTTTTTT
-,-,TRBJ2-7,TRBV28,CASSPRGGGNVEQYF,TGTGCCAGCAGTCCGCGGGGAGGGGGGAATGTTGAGCAGTACTTC
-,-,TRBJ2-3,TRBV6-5,CASSESDTQYF,TGTGCCAGCAGTGAAAGCGATACGCAGTATTTT
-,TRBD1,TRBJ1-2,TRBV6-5,CASRRDRGYGYTF,TGTGCCAGCAGGCGAGACAGGGGCTATGGCTACACCTTC
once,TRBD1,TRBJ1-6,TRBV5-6,CASSPGQYYNSPLHF,TGTGCCAGCAGCCCGGGACAGTATTATAATTCACCCCTCCACTTT
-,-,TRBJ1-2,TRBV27,CASSLIAGHYGYTF,TGTGCCAGCAGTTTAATAGCAGGCCACTATGGCTACACCTTC
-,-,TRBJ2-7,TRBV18,CASSPPLDGSEQYF,TGTGCCAGCTCACCACCCTTGGATGGGTCCGAGCAGTACTTC
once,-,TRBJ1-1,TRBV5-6,CASSFMGNTEAFF,TGTGCCAGCAGCTTTATGGGGAACACTGAAGCTTTCTTT
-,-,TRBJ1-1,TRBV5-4,CASSLAGSSNTEAFF,TGTGCCAGCAGCTTGGCCGGCAGCTCGAACACTGAAGCTTTCTTT
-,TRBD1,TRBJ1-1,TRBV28,CASSPYRGRNTEAFF,TGTGCCAGCAGTCCCTACAGGGGCCGGAACACTGAAGCTTTCTTT
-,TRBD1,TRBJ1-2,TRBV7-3,CASSLNRGSGYTF,TGTGCCAGCAGCTTAAACAGGGGATCCGGCTACACCTTC
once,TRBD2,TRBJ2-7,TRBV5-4,CASSLGVGLAGYEQYF,TGTGCCAGCAGCTTGGGTGTGGGACTAGCTGGCTACGAGCAGTACTTC
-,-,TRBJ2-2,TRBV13,CASSHLSPGGELFF,TGTGCCAGCAGCCACCTCTCCCCGGGCGGGGAGCTGTTTTTT